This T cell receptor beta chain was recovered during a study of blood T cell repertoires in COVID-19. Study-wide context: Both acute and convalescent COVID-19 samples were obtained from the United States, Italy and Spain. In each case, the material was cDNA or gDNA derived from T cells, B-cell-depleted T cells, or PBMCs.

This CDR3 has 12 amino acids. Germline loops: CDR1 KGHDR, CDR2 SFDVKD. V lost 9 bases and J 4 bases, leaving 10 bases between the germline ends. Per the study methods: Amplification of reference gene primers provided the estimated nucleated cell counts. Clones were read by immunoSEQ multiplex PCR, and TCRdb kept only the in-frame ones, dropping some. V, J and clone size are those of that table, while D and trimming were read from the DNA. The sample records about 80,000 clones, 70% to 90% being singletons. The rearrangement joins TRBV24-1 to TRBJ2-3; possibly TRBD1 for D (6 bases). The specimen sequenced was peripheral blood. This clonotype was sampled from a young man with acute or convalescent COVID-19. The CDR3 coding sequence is TGTGCCACCTCCAGGGGCCCAGATACGCAGTATTTT. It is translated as CATSRGPDTQYF.